Ten or more counts support the clone carrying this T cell receptor (beta chain). The data originate from a study of identical twins. Using its own MiXCR run on the 5' RACE reads, TCRdb lists one record per CDR3 protein. The sample consists of about 700,000 distinct CDR3 sequences, 5.5% to 6.5% of them appearing once. J gave up 6 bases and V 5 bases, and 0 bases lay outside the gene matches. This CDR3 comprises 11 residues. Germline V lookup: CDR1 DFQATT, CDR2 SNEGSKA (reference sequence). Sequencing was carried out using naive T cells sorted from blood. The sequence was obtained from a young man in good health. The rearrangement links TRBV20-1 to TRBJ2-7; 11 bases line up with TRBD1. CDR3 DNA sequence: TGCAGTGCTGGGACAGGGGGCGAGCAGTACGTC. This gives the protein CSAGTGGEQYV.